The 32 T cell receptor beta chains below come from one sample, sequenced in a study of T cells after yellow fever vaccination. TCRdb passed the 5' RACE reads through MiXCR, listing each CDR3 protein once. The data contain some 560,000 distinct CDR3 sequences, less than 20% of them singletons. The sample here was PBMCs, taken 15 days after the yellow fever booster vaccination. The receptors here all came from a man aged 25-45 years who received the YFV17D yellow fever vaccine.

In this sample, this clonotype turned up a few times. Here the CDR3 reads CASSVDRGSGESLYF. Here the CDR3 DNA reads TGTGCCAGCAGCGTAGATCGGGGTAGCGGTGAATCTTTGTACTTC. J is TRBJ2-4 and V is TRBV9; D possibly corresponds to TRBD2 (6 bases). V lost 0 bases, J lost 15 bases, and 22 bases lay in between. In germline, CDR1 is SGDLS, CDR2 YYNGEE. This CDR3 has 15 amino acids.

A few counts support this clonotype. The chain couples TRBV5-1 to TRBJ2-5, with D maybe TRBD1 (6 bases). The CDR3 extends over 16 amino acids. Trimming took off 5 bases at V and 1 base at J, with 18 bases between the two ends. In germline, CDR1 is SGHRS, CDR2 YFSETQ. The CDR3 loop is CASRRQGSGGQETQYF. CDR3 sequence (DNA): TGCGCCAGCAGGCGCCAGGGGAGCGGCGGCCAAGAGACCCAGTACTTC.

This chain links TRBV5-1 with TRBJ2-5; 8 bases agree with TRBD2. CDR1 is SGHRS, CDR2 YFSETQ, per germline. Germline trimming cut 5 bases from V and 7 bases from J; bases unmatched to any gene: 13. CDR3 length equals 15 residues. CDR3 DNA sequence: TGCGCCAGCAGTTCCCCGTCCGGGACTAGGGTGACCCAGTACTTC. Amino acid sequence: CASSSPSGTRVTQYF.

The gene calls are TRBV7-2 and TRBJ2-2; no definite D call. Germline-derived CDR1 and CDR2 are SGHTA and FQGNSA. The V gene lost 5 bases and the J gene lost 10 bases, with 14 bases spanning the gap. This CDR3 is built from 13 residues. This CDR3 reads CASSRVVPSELFF. The CDR3 DNA is TGTGCCAGCAGCCGAGTGGTACCCTCGGAGCTGTTTTTT.

This clonotype was detected only once. V gene TRBV20-1 combines with J gene TRBJ2-7; the D is unclear. Germline assignment: CDR1 DFQATT and CDR2 SNEGSKA (reference sequence). The ends were cut back, 0 bases at V and 5 bases at J, with 8 bases in the middle. This CDR3 spans 12 amino acids. CDR3 nucleotides: TGCAGTGCTAGAGACCCAGGTAACGAGCAGTACTTC. This encodes CSARDPGNEQYF.

The rearrangement joins TRBV7-8 to TRBJ2-7; 9 bases fit TRBD2. The J segment lost 2 bases and the V segment lost 1 base, leaving 3 bases of the junction unmatched. The CDR3 extends over 15 amino acids. Per the germline V gene, CDR1 is SGHVS and CDR2 is FQNEAQ. CDR3 DNA: TGTGCCAGCAGCTTAGTAGCGGGAGCCGCCTACGAGCAGTACTTC. Amino acid sequence: CASSLVAGAAYEQYF.

This clonotype was seen a handful of times. The chain couples TRBV28 to TRBJ2-5; D possibly corresponds to TRBD2 (7 bases). Germline V lookup: CDR1 MDHEN, CDR2 SYDVKM. This CDR3 is 15 amino acids long. V was cut by 2 bases and J by 6 bases, with 16 bases left in between. The CDR3 loop reads CASSLGGAGVKTQYF. In DNA form, the CDR3 reads TGTGCCAGCAGTTTAGGGGGGGCAGGTGTAAAGACCCAGTACTTC.

This clonotype was counted between two and nine times. The rearrangement joins TRBV5-1 to TRBJ2-3; TRBD1 or TRBD2 may be the D gene (5 bases each). The CDR3 sequence is 16 residues long. Germline loops: CDR1 SGHRS, CDR2 YFSETQ. Trimming left V 5 bases short and J 0 bases short, with 16 bases between. This CDR3 is CASRSAWGPSTDTQYF. In DNA form, the CDR3 reads TGCGCCAGCAGGTCGGCGTGGGGACCGAGCACAGATACGCAGTATTTT.

There are a few counts of this clonotype. The chain couples TRBV6-6 to TRBJ1-2, with 9 bases that match TRBD1. Germline-derived CDR1 and CDR2 are MNHNY and SVGAGI (reference sequence). V shed 5 bases, J shed 8 bases, and the junction held 6 bases outside the gene matches. The CDR3 is 13 residues long. This CDR3 reads CASSAWTGEGYTF. CDR3 nucleotides: TGTGCCAGCAGTGCTTGGACAGGGGAAGGCTACACCTTC.

This clonotype was found a few times. This chain links TRBV6-2 or TRBV6-3 with TRBJ2-1; perhaps TRBD1 as D (5 bases). V dropped 1 base and J dropped 15 bases, with 13 bases sitting between them. The germline CDR1 and CDR2 sequences are MNHEY and SVGEGT. The CDR3 spans 12 residues. The CDR3 DNA follows: TGTGCCAGCAGTTACTACGCCCAGGGAACGTTCTTC. Translation: CASSYYAQGTFF.

This clonotype was seen a handful of times. The chain employs TRBV28 and TRBJ1-2, with 9 bases that match TRBD1. V shed 3 bases, J shed 7 bases, and the junction held 3 bases outside the gene matches. The CDR3 spans 13 residues. The V gene's germline CDR1 is MDHEN and CDR2 SYDVKM. The CDR3 sequence: CASSFGQGIGYTF. In nucleotides, the CDR3 is TGTGCCAGCAGTTTCGGACAGGGGATTGGCTACACCTTC.

This clonotype showed up just once. The gene calls are TRBV5-1 and TRBJ2-5, with D tentatively TRBD1 (6 bases). Between the trimmed V and J ends, which lost 4 bases and 4 bases, there was a span of 14 bases. The CDR3 sequence is 14 residues long. The V gene's germline CDR1 is SGHRS and CDR2 YFSETQ. The CDR3 protein is CASSPDRQAETQYF. The DNA of the CDR3 is TGCGCCAGCAGCCCAGACAGGCAAGCAGAGACCCAGTACTTC.

The rearrangement joins TRBV10-2 to TRBJ2-4, with 7 bases lining up with TRBD2. Trimming removed 6 bases from V and 0 bases from J; junction bases left unmatched: 8. Germline V gene sequence: CDR1 WSHSY, CDR2 SAAADI. The CDR3 totals 16 residues. DNA for the CDR3: TGCGCCAGCAGGCCAGCGGGGCGGTCAGCCAAAAACATTCAGTACTTC. This encodes CASRPAGRSAKNIQYF.

The J gene is TRBJ2-2, the V gene TRBV2, with TRBD2 matching 10 bases. V was clipped by 7 bases and J by 7 bases; unmatched bases: 12. There are 16 residues in the CDR3. CDR1 is SNHLY, CDR2 FYNNEI, per germline. Written as DNA, the CDR3 is TGTGCCAGCAACCTAGCGGGAGTGGGGACGGTCGGGGAGCTGTTTTTT. Translation: CASNLAGVGTVGELFF. The full variable domain, its missing parts supplied by reference TRBV2 and TRBJ2-2, is EPEVTQTPSHQVTQMGQEVILRCVPISNHLYFYWYRQILGQKVEFLVSFYNNEISEKSEIFDDQFSVERPDGSNFTLKIRSTKLEDSAMYFCASNLAGVGTVGELFFGEGSRLTVL.

The V and J genes are TRBV30 and TRBJ2-1; possibly TRBD2 for D (5 bases). There are 16 residues in the CDR3. V lost 0 bases and J lost 12, with 24 bases in between. Per the germline V gene, CDR1 is GTSNPN and CDR2 is SVGIG (reference sequence). CDR3 bases: TGTGCCTGGAGTGTACGTGGGCTAGGACTGGGGATACGGCAGTTCTTC. It is translated as CAWSVRGLGLGIRQFF.

The chain is built from TRBV7-3 and TRBJ2-3; perhaps TRBD2 as D (5 bases). Trimming took off 0 bases at V and 8 bases at J, with 12 bases between the two ends. The CDR3 contains 14 residues. CDR1 and CDR2 from the germline V gene are SGHTA and FQGTGA. The CDR3 loop reads CASSLTYPSGTQYF. The CDR3 DNA sequence: TGTGCCAGCAGCTTAACTTATCCCAGCGGTACGCAGTATTTT.

This clonotype has only a few counts. The chain combines TRBV4-3 with TRBJ2-2; either TRBD1 or TRBD2 may supply D (5 bases each). V was trimmed by 0 bases and J by 7 bases, leaving 15 bases between them. This CDR3 has 16 residues. Germline V lookup: CDR1 LGHNA, CDR2 YSLEER. Written as DNA, the CDR3 is TGCGCCAGCAGCCAAGAGGGGTCGGGGCGTAGCGGGGAGCTGTTTTTT. Its protein is CASSQEGSGRSGELFF.

The rearrangement links TRBV20-1 to TRBJ2-7, with 14 bases lining up with TRBD2. V dropped 4 bases and J dropped 9; count of bases not matched to a gene: 11. The V gene's germline CDR1 is DFQATT and CDR2 SNEGSKA (reference sequence). This CDR3 contains 15 residues. The CDR3 sequence is CSATAPGTSGSWQYF. The CDR3, as DNA: TGCAGTGCTACCGCTCCCGGGACTAGCGGGAGTTGGCAGTACTTC.

The V and J genes are TRBV7-6 and TRBJ2-7; TRBD1 matches at 9 bases. Germline-derived CDR1 and CDR2 are SGHVS and FNYEAQ. V lost 5 bases and J lost 5; bases outside the gene matches: 10. CDR3 length: 15 amino acids. CDR3 region: CASSRGGQGLHEQYF. CDR3 DNA sequence: TGTGCCAGCAGCCGCGGAGGACAGGGGTTGCACGAGCAGTACTTC.

This rearrangement joins TRBV6-2 or TRBV6-3 to TRBJ1-5, with D possibly TRBD1 on 5 matching bases. Trimming shortened V by 5 bases and J by 6 bases, and 14 bases separated the two germline ends. Germline CDR1 MNHEY, CDR2 SVGEGT. The length of the CDR3 is 14 residues. CDR3 sequence (DNA): TGTGCCAGCAGTGGAGGGGTGGCAATTCAGCCCCAGCATTTT. Protein: CASSGGVAIQPQHF.

Ten or more counts support this clonotype. The chain uses TRBV7-2 and TRBJ2-7; D ambiguous. This CDR3 spans 11 amino acids. Looked up from germline, CDR1 is SGHTA and CDR2 is FQGNSA. The ends were cut back, 6 bases at V and 4 bases at J, with 7 bases in the middle. Here the CDR3 DNA reads TGTGCCAGCAGGTCAAGTTACGAGCAGTACTTC. This sequence encodes CASRSSYEQYF.

Only a few counts were recorded for this clonotype. The rearrangement links TRBV7-8 to TRBJ2-2; 14 bases are shared with TRBD2. From germline, CDR1 is SGHVS and CDR2 FQNEAQ. CDR3 length: 18 amino acids. The junction had 5 bases not matched to a gene; V was cut back by 3 bases and J by 2 bases. CDR3 sequence reads: CASSFLTSGRANTGELFF. CDR3 DNA sequence: TGTGCCAGCAGCTTTCTGACTAGCGGGAGGGCCAACACCGGGGAGCTGTTTTTT.

This rearrangement joins TRBV10-2 to TRBJ2-2; D is ambiguous. V was cut by 0 bases and J by 5 bases, with 7 bases left in between. This CDR3 is built from 14 residues. Germline CDR1 is WSHSY and CDR2 is SAAADI. CDR3 nucleotide sequence: TGCGCCAGCAGTGAGTCGTGGGGAACCGGGGAGCTGTTTTTT. The encoded protein is CASSESWGTGELFF.

The chain uses TRBV20-1 and TRBJ2-2, with a tentative D call TRBD2 (6 bases). Germline-derived CDR1 and CDR2 are DFQATT and SNEGSKA (reference sequence). V was shortened by 5 bases and J by 1 base, with 11 bases between the two germline ends. There are 14 residues in the CDR3. The CDR3 bases are TGCAGTGCTGGGAGCGGGTTGAACACCGGGGAGCTGTTTTTT. Its translation: CSAGSGLNTGELFF.

There are a few counts of this clonotype. The chain combines TRBV28 with TRBJ1-1, with a tentative D call TRBD1 (6 bases). In germline, CDR1 is MDHEN, CDR2 SYDVKM. The CDR3 sequence is 17 residues long. V was cut by 7 bases and J by 2 bases, with 23 bases left in between. Written as DNA, the CDR3 is TGTGCCAGCACGGGTGGGGGGGCGCAGAGTCTTAACACTGAAGCTTTCTTT. Residues: CASTGGGAQSLNTEAFF.

This clonotype has only a few counts. The chain uses TRBV7-9 and TRBJ2-5; no firm D call. The CDR3 runs to 11 residues. CDR1 and CDR2 from the germline V gene are SEHNR and FQNEAQ (reference sequence). Trimming left V 4 bases short and J 5 bases short, with 5 bases between. DNA for the CDR3: TGTGCCAGCAGCTGGTATGAGACCCAGTACTTC. As protein: CASSWYETQYF.

The V gene is TRBV7-2, the J gene TRBJ2-5, with D hard to call. The CDR3 runs 13 residues. Trimming cost V 3 bases and J 4 bases, with 9 bases left between them. Germline V gives CDR1 SGHTA, CDR2 FQGNSA. CDR3 nucleotide sequence: TGTGCCAGCAGCTTTTGGTTAAGAGAGACCCAGTACTTC. This translates into CASSFWLRETQYF.

This clonotype has ten or more counts. The J gene is TRBJ2-3, the V gene TRBV5-1; 13 bases agree with TRBD2. V was pared by 2 bases and J by 4 bases, with 4 bases of the junction left unmatched. CDR3 length: 16 amino acids. Germline CDR1 reads SGHRS; CDR2 reads YFSETQ. The CDR3 reads CASSFTLAGGADTQYF. The CDR3 DNA is TGCGCCAGCAGCTTCACACTAGCGGGAGGGGCAGATACGCAGTATTTT.

This rearrangement joins TRBV20-1 to TRBJ2-1; 12 bases agree with TRBD2. Per the germline V gene, CDR1 is DFQATT and CDR2 is SNEGSKA (reference sequence). After removal of 0 bases from V and 6 bases from J, the junction contained 6 bases not matched to a gene. CDR3 length equals 16 residues. The chain's CDR3 is CSARDPRTSGINEQFF. DNA for the CDR3: TGCAGTGCTAGAGATCCGCGGACTAGCGGGATCAATGAGCAGTTCTTC.

The V gene is TRBV29-1, the J gene TRBJ2-3, with 7 bases fitting TRBD1. There are 11 residues in the CDR3. J lost 6 bases, V lost 6 bases, and 3 bases had no gene match. Per the germline V gene, CDR1 is SQVTM and CDR2 is ANQGSEA. The DNA of the CDR3 is TGCAGCGTCGGGACAGTTGATACGCAGTATTTT. This codes for CSVGTVDTQYF.

This clonotype has just a few counts. The chain carries TRBV24-1 and TRBJ2-1; 8 bases map to TRBD1. CDR3 length: 14 amino acids. CDR1 is KGHDR, CDR2 SFDVKD, per germline. The V gene end was trimmed by 3 bases and the J gene end by 13 bases; junction bases not matched to a gene: 10. The CDR3 sequence: CATSDARQGRKQFF. The CDR3 nucleotides read TGTGCCACCAGTGATGCCCGACAGGGGAGGAAACAGTTCTTC.

The chain links TRBV7-6 to TRBJ2-5, with D unclear. Trimming cost V 1 base and J 9 bases, with 6 bases left between them. The CDR3 is made up of 11 amino acids. Germline V CDR1 and CDR2: SGHVS, FNYEAQ. In DNA, the CDR3 is TGTGCCAGCAGCTTAGGCTTTGCCCAGTACTTC. Its translation: CASSLGFAQYF.